Listed here are 6 T cell receptor beta chains from one sample, sequenced in a study of blood T cell repertoires in COVID-19. Only in-frame clones appear in the TCRdb table, and some are missing; sequencing was by immunoSEQ multiplex PCR. The sample has around 160,000 clones; roughly nine tenths are singletons. Sequenced input: PBMCs or T cells enriched from blood (not recorded which). The source of these receptors is a woman in her thirties or forties who had been exposed to COVID-19.

On this clone: The sample holds other DNA sequences that translate to the same CDR3. The chain employs TRBV12-3 or TRBV12-4 and TRBJ1-1, with a weak D call TRBD1 (5 bases). Deletions cut 3 bases from V and 2 bases from J, with 7 bases between. The CDR3 extends over 13 amino acids. In DNA form, the CDR3 reads TGTGCCAGCAGTTTGGGGGGAAACACTGAAGCTTTCTTT. It translates to CASSLGGNTEAFF.

There are a few counts of this clone. This chain connects TRBV19 to TRBJ1-5; 9 bases are a match to TRBD1. The V and J ends lost 3 bases and 2 bases, in that order; junction bases with no gene match: 8. CDR3 length: 17 residues. CDR1 is LNHDA and CDR2 is SQIVND in the germline V gene (reference sequence). CDR3 DNA: TGTGCCAGTAGTATGGGAACAGGGGGCAGGGGCAATCAGCCCCAGCATTTT. It translates to CASSMGTGGRGNQPQHF.

The rearrangement links TRBV29-1 to TRBJ1-3; D is unresolved. The CDR3 spans 13 residues. CDR1 is SQVTM, CDR2 ANQGSEA, per germline. Trimming took 4 bases from V and 4 from J, leaving 11 bases between them. CDR3 in amino acids: CSVVPQAGNTIYF. CDR3 nucleotide sequence: TGCAGCGTTGTCCCCCAGGCCGGAAACACCATATATTTT.

The rearrangement joins TRBV19 to TRBJ1-1; TRBD1 might be the D (6 bases). CDR1 and CDR2 (germline): LNHDA, SQIVND (reference sequence). The CDR3 covers 13 residues. V lost 9 bases and J lost 8, with 19 bases in between. The DNA for the CDR3 is TGTGCCAGCGATCGGGAGGGGGTGAGAGAAGCTTTCTTT. As protein: CASDREGVREAFF.

This sequence joins TRBV15 and TRBJ2-7; D perhaps matches TRBD1 (5 bases). The length of the CDR3 is 15 residues. Germline V gene data show CDR1 as LNHNV and CDR2 as YYDKDF (reference sequence). V lost 0 bases and J lost 3, with 12 bases in between. CDR3 bases: TGTGCCACCAGCAGAGATTTCGACAGCAACTACGAGCAGTACTTC. Protein product: CATSRDFDSNYEQYF.

The rearrangement links TRBV19 to TRBJ2-5, with 11 bases matching TRBD2. The CDR3 length is 16 residues. From germline, CDR1 is LNHDA and CDR2 SQIVND (reference sequence). Trimming cost V 3 bases and J 4 bases; bases outside gene matches: 7. In nucleotides, the CDR3 is TGTGCCAGTAGTATCCTTAGCGGGGGGGCCTCAGAGACCCAGTACTTC. Protein product: CASSILSGGASETQYF.